The 9 T cell receptor beta chains presented below share a single source sample, sequenced in a study of blood T cell repertoires in COVID-19. Produced via immunoSEQ multiplex PCR; TCRdb's table is partial and in-frame only. The sample has about 260,000 clones; about 88% are singletons. Sequencing used peripheral blood. These receptors came from an older woman with COVID-19, enrolled during active disease.

This clone is a singleton in its sample. The chain employs TRBV28 and TRBJ2-5, with 12 positions matching TRBD2. Looked up from germline, CDR1 is MDHEN and CDR2 is SYDVKM. The CDR3 loop spans 14 amino acids. Germline trimming cut 5 bases from V and 7 bases from J; bases unmatched to any gene: 5. CDR3 sequence reads: CASSPTSGRGTQYF. The DNA of the CDR3 is TGTGCCAGCAGTCCGACTAGCGGGAGAGGGACCCAGTACTTC.

V usage is TRBV24-1 and J usage is TRBJ2-7; TRBD2 is a possible D gene (6 bases). The CDR3 is made up of 13 amino acids. V was pared by 9 bases and J by 4 bases, with 15 bases between. Germline CDR1 reads KGHDR; CDR2 reads SFDVKD. The CDR3 sequence: CATSRGGAYEQYF. The DNA of the CDR3 is TGTGCCACCTCCCGGGGAGGAGCTTACGAGCAGTACTTC.

The V and J genes are TRBV27 and TRBJ2-6; D is perhaps TRBD1 (5 bases). The ends were cut back, 2 bases at V and 0 bases at J, with 14 bases in the middle. The CDR3 contains 18 residues. Germline values: CDR1 MNHEY, CDR2 SMNVEV (reference sequence). CDR3 in amino acids: CASSLARQLPSGANVLTF. The CDR3 nucleotides read TGTGCCAGCAGTTTAGCGAGACAGCTCCCCTCTGGGGCCAACGTCCTGACTTTC.

This chain joins TRBV7-2 and TRBJ1-2; no clear D. V lost 5 bases and J lost 9, with 13 bases in between. CDR1 is SGHTA and CDR2 is FQGNSA in the germline V gene. The CDR3 has 12 residues. CDR3 in DNA: TGTGCCAGCAGCCCGACGGAGCGGCGCTACACCTTC. Encoded protein: CASSPTERRYTF. Complete variable domain (other parts from reference TRBV7-2 and TRBJ1-2): GAGVSQSPSNKVTEKGKDVELRCDPISGHTALYWYRQSLGQGLEFLIYFQGNSAPDKSGLPSDRFSAERTGGSVSTLTIQRTQQEDSAVYLCASSPTERRYTFGSGTRLTVV.

This chain uses TRBV6-2 or TRBV6-3 with TRBJ1-1, with a tentative D call TRBD1 (5 bases). Germline V CDR1 and CDR2: MNHEY, SVGEGT. The CDR3 totals 17 residues. V gave up 6 bases and J gave up 1 base, with 21 bases separating them. The CDR3 sequence is CASSLRTSTPWNTEAFF. CDR3 in DNA: TGTGCCAGCAGCCTCCGGACATCTACCCCATGGAACACTGAAGCTTTCTTT.

The chain uses TRBV19 and TRBJ1-2; D unresolved. Germline loops: CDR1 LNHDA, CDR2 SQIVND (reference sequence). The V end was cut by 6 bases, the J end by 6 bases, with 8 bases between. This CDR3 is built from 11 residues. Here the CDR3 reads CASRWANGYTF. The CDR3 DNA follows: TGTGCCAGTAGATGGGCGAATGGCTACACCTTC.

This clone was seen a single time. The CDR3 DNA follows: TGTGCCAGCATTTTTAGCGGGAGTGGGGGGACCCAGTACTTC. This gives the protein CASIFSGSGGTQYF. This chain uses TRBV28 with TRBJ2-5, with 9 bases lining up with TRBD2. The CDR3 spans 14 residues. Germline CDR1 MDHEN, CDR2 SYDVKM. V trimming: 7 bases; J trimming: 7 bases; junction bases outside the gene matches: 10.

In nucleotides, the CDR3 is TGTGCCAGCAGCCAAGGGAGGCCAGTGACCCTCCACTTT. Amino acid sequence: CASSQGRPVTLHF. The chain has TRBV3-1 (or the pseudogene TRBV3-2) and TRBJ1-6; the D is unclear. The ends were cut back, 1 base at V and 14 bases at J, with 12 bases in the middle. The CDR3 loop spans 13 amino acids. Germline CDR1 is LGHDT and CDR2 is YNNKEL (reference sequence).

On this clone: Other DNA sequences in the sample encode the same CDR3. The gene calls are TRBV5-1 and TRBJ2-3; TRBD2 aligns across 11 bases. After removal of 3 bases from V and 4 bases from J, the junction contained 4 bases not matched to a gene. This CDR3 is 15 amino acids long. The germline gives CDR1 SGHRS, CDR2 YFSETQ. CDR3 region: CASSSLAGDADTQYF. CDR3 DNA: TGCGCCAGCAGCTCACTAGCGGGAGATGCAGATACGCAGTATTTT.